The rows below give T cell receptor beta chains drawn from one sample of a study of shared clonotypes between healthy human individuals. Using immunoSEQ multiplex PCR, the repertoire was profiled, and TCRdb retains in-frame clones only, with some absent. The sample includes approximately 1.9 million clones, 90% to 95% of them seen just once. Sequencing input: naive CD8+ T cells from PBMCs. The receptor source for this set is a man between 18 and 29 years old in good health. Some clones in this sample may be carry-over from other donors' samples. CDR3s include the opening cysteine and the closing phenylalanine or tryptophan. A D gene is named only where the DNA matches it firmly. Part of the rows lack a size; the others show once, few, many or a class for expanded clones.

V	D	size	J	DNA	CDR3
TRBV29-1	-	-	TRBJ2-7	TGCAGCGTTGGGGGACGGTCCTACGAGCAGTACTTC	CSVGGRSYEQYF
TRBV6-5	TRBD2	-	TRBJ2-6	TGTGCCAGCAGACTAGCGGAGATTGGGGCCAACGTCCTGACTTTC	CASRLAEIGANVLTF
TRBV28	TRBD2	-	TRBJ2-2	TGTGCCAGCAGTCCCTGGACTAGCGGGAGGGTGGGGGAGCTGTTTTTT	CASSPWTSGRVGELFF
TRBV9	-	-	TRBJ2-7	TGTGCCAGCAGCCCAACCTCGGGTCGTACCTCCTACGAGCAGTACTTC	CASSPTSGRTSYEQYF
TRBV28	-	-	TRBJ2-7	TGTGCCAGCAGTTTTAGCGGTATTACCTACGAGCAGTACTTC	CASSFSGITYEQYF
TRBV5-5	-	-	TRBJ2-5	TGTGCCAGCAGCTTGGGGGTCCAGCCCCTCGCGGGGGAGACCCAGTACTTC	CASSLGVQPLAGETQYF
TRBV25-1	-	-	TRBJ1-6	TGTGCCAGCAGTGAATGGGGGACCTTAGTCCCCCTCCACTTT	CASSEWGTLVPLHF
TRBV4-1	TRBD1	-	TRBJ2-5	TGCGCCAGCAGCCAAGTGACAGGGGGCCAAGAGACCCAGTACTTC	CASSQVTGGQETQYF
TRBV27	TRBD1	-	TRBJ2-3	TGTGCCAGCAGTTTATTGGGGACAGGGGTGGGCACAGATACGCAGTATTTT	CASSLLGTGVGTDTQYF
TRBV27	TRBD1	-	TRBJ1-5	TGTGCCAGCAGTTTCGACAGGGCGCGTCAGCCCCAGCATTTT	CASSFDRARQPQHF
TRBV28	TRBD1	-	TRBJ2-7	TGTGCCAGCAGTTTCCGCGGCCGGGACAGGGTGATTAGGGAGCAGTACTTC	CASSFRGRDRVIREQYF
TRBV27	TRBD1	-	TRBJ1-1	TGTGCCAGCAGTTTCGGGACAGCGAACACTGAAGCTTTCTTT	CASSFGTANTEAFF
TRBV25-1	-	-	TRBJ2-1	TGTGCCAGCAGTGTTACCGAACAAATCAATGAGCAGTTCTTC	CASSVTEQINEQFF
TRBV27	-	once	TRBJ2-3	TGTGCCAGCAGTTTACGGCACGGGGATACGCAGTATTTT	CASSLRHGDTQYF
TRBV9	TRBD1	-	TRBJ2-1	TGTGCCAGCACCCCATTCCGGGACAGGGGCGGGAATGAGCAGTTCTTC	CASTPFRDRGGNEQFF
TRBV9	TRBD1	-	TRBJ2-7	TGTGCCAGCAGCCCAGGGGGTTCGGCGCGGTACGAGCAGTACTTC	CASSPGGSARYEQYF
TRBV29-1	-	once	TRBJ2-1	TGCAGCGTTGAAGGTACTCCCTCCTCCTACAATGAGCAGTTCTTC	CSVEGTPSSYNEQFF
TRBV19	-	-	TRBJ2-2	TGTGCCAGTAGTATTTTCGGGCCCGTGACAGAGAACACCGGGGAGCTGTTTTTT	CASSIFGPVTENTGELFF
TRBV27	TRBD2	-	TRBJ2-7	TGTGCCAGCGGAGACCGCCGGGAGGCCCCTCCCTACGAGCAGTACTTC	CASGDRREAPPYEQYF
TRBV6-1	-	-	TRBJ2-7	TGTGCCAGCAAAGGCCCGGGGTCCTACGAGCAGTACTTC	CASKGPGSYEQYF
TRBV7-9	-	-	TRBJ1-2	TGTGCCAGCAGCTTTGGTCGGGCAGGCAGCGTCGGCTACACCTTC	CASSFGRAGSVGYTF
TRBV19	-	-	TRBJ2-7	TGTGCCACCCGGGACTCCTCCTACGAGCAGTACTTC	CATRDSSYEQYF
TRBV4-3	-	-	TRBJ2-2	TGCGCCAGCAGCCAAGATCAGGCCGGGGAGCTGTTTTTT	CASSQDQAGELFF
TRBV6-5	-	-	TRBJ1-1	TGTGCCAGCGGGATGTGGGCGAACACTGAAGCTTTCTTT	CASGMWANTEAFF
TRBV6-1	-	-	TRBJ2-1	TGTGCCAGCAGGGAAGGGACCCACAATGAGCAGTTCTTC	CASREGTHNEQFF
TRBV10-2	TRBD2	-	TRBJ2-3	TGCGCCACCATCCCGGGACTAGTGGCAGATACGCAGTATTTT	CATIPGLVADTQYF
TRBV6-7	-	once	TRBJ1-2	TGTGCCAGCAGTAACCCAAGGGTGGATGGCTACACCTTC	CASSNPRVDGYTF
TRBV18	TRBD2	-	TRBJ2-1	TGTGCCAGCTCACCGACTAGCGGGAGAGGGGATGAGCAGTTCTTC	CASSPTSGRGDEQFF
TRBV6-6	TRBD2	-	TRBJ2-5	TGTGCCAGCAGCCTGGGACTAGATGAGACCCAGTACTTC	CASSLGLDETQYF
TRBV9	-	-	TRBJ2-1	TGTGCCAGCAGCGTGGCCGGACTAAGCTCCTACAATGAGCAGTTCTTC	CASSVAGLSSYNEQFF
TRBV5-1	-	-	TRBJ2-7	TGCGCCAGCAGCTTGGCTGGGGCCGCCTACGAGCAGTACTTC	CASSLAGAAYEQYF
TRBV29-1	TRBD1	-	TRBJ2-7	TGCAGCGTTGACGCCCGGACAGGGGGCATAGGGTACGAGCAGTACTTC	CSVDARTGGIGYEQYF
TRBV2	-	-	TRBJ2-7	TGTGCCAGCAGTGAATGGCTAGACTACGAGCAGTACTTC	CASSEWLDYEQYF
TRBV7-9	-	-	TRBJ2-3	TGTGCCAGCAGCTTAGTAGGAAGCACAGATACGCAGTATTTT	CASSLVGSTDTQYF
TRBV10-3	-	-	TRBJ1-1	TGTGCCAGCTGGGACACGATGAACACTGAAGCTTTCTTT	CASWDTMNTEAFF
TRBV7-9	-	few	TRBJ1-1	TGTGCCAGCAGCTTCGGAGATACTGAAGCTTTCTTT	CASSFGDTEAFF
TRBV15	TRBD1	-	TRBJ1-2	TGTGCCACCAGCAGAGATAAGGGGGCGACCTATGGCTACACCTTC	CATSRDKGATYGYTF
TRBV7-7	-	-	TRBJ2-7	TGTGCCAGCAGCTTCAGGGACCGTCACAGCTACGAGCAGTACTTC	CASSFRDRHSYEQYF
TRBV21-1	-	-	TRBJ2-7	TGTGCCAGCAGCAAAGGGATCTACGAGCAGTACTTC	CASSKGIYEQYF
TRBV5-1	TRBD1	-	TRBJ1-2	TGCGCCAGCAGCCCCCGGACAGGGGGGAATAACTATGGCTACACCTTC	CASSPRTGGNNYGYTF
TRBV6-5	TRBD1	-	TRBJ2-2	TGTGCCAGCAGTTACGACAGGGAAGGCGGGGAGCTGTTTTTT	CASSYDREGGELFF
TRBV9	-	once	TRBJ2-7	TGTGCCAGCAGCGTGGCCCCAGGGAGGTACGAGCAGTACTTC	CASSVAPGRYEQYF
TRBV29-1	-	-	TRBJ2-3	TGCAGCGTTGTGTTGGAGGGAAGCGGCACAGATACGCAGTATTTT	CSVVLEGSGTDTQYF
TRBV7-2	TRBD2	-	TRBJ2-2	TGTGCCAGCAGCTCCCGGACTAGCGGGAGGGCCGACACCGGGGAGCTGTTTTTT	CASSSRTSGRADTGELFF
TRBV11-2	-	-	TRBJ2-1	TGTGCCAGCAGCTCACGGACTAGTAGGGGGCTGGGTGAGCAGTTCTTC	CASSSRTSRGLGEQFF
TRBV28	TRBD2	-	TRBJ2-7	TGTGCCAGCTCCGCTAGCGGGAGCTCCTACGAGCAGTACTTC	CASSASGSSYEQYF
TRBV7-2	-	-	TRBJ1-2	TGTGCCAGCAGCTCCAGAGTCGACCCTCGCAACTATGGCTACACCTTC	CASSSRVDPRNYGYTF
TRBV7-6	-	-	TRBJ1-1	TGTGCCAGCAGCTTAGGGGGGGAGAACACTGAAGCTTTCTTT	CASSLGGENTEAFF
TRBV29-1	-	-	TRBJ1-2	TGCAGCGTTATCCCTGGGACACAGATTCGGGGCTACACCTTC	CSVIPGTQIRGYTF
TRBV5-1	-	-	TRBJ2-5	TGCGCCAGCAGCCCCTATCGAGAGAATCAAGAGACCCAGTACTTC	CASSPYRENQETQYF
TRBV9	-	once	TRBJ1-1	TGTGCCAGCAGCGCGATATCTACAGGGAGCGGCACTGAAGCTTTCTTT	CASSAISTGSGTEAFF
TRBV27	-	-	TRBJ1-1	TGTGCCAGCAGTTTATCTGGGATGAACACTGAAGCTTTCTTT	CASSLSGMNTEAFF
TRBV4-3	TRBD2	-	TRBJ2-1	TGCGCCAGCAGCCCCGGACTAGAGAATGAGCAGTTCTTC	CASSPGLENEQFF
TRBV30	TRBD1	-	TRBJ1-2	TGTGCCTGGAGCCTAGGGGGCCAGCGCGGCTACACCTTC	CAWSLGGQRGYTF
TRBV5-4	TRBD2	-	TRBJ2-3	TGTGCCAGCAGTCATCGGACTAGCGGTAGTGTCGATACGCAGTATTTT	CASSHRTSGSVDTQYF